The 4 T cell receptor beta chains listed next were all sequenced from one sample in a study of identical twins. TCRdb redid the calling of the 5' RACE reads with MiXCR, one entry per CDR3 protein. This repertoire shows around 680,000 distinct CDR3 sequences, 8.6% found once; its top ten account for around 0.98%. These same data were also listed under a study on yellow fever vaccine responses in identical twins.

Sequences were obtained from PBMCs. Every receptor here comes from a woman aged 18-29 years in good health.

This clonotype was picked up many times. The chain combines TRBV12-3 or TRBV12-4 with TRBJ1-1; tentative D call: TRBD1 (6 bases). The V gene lost 6 bases and the J gene lost 7 bases, with 18 bases spanning the gap. The CDR3 totals 14 residues. The CDR3 DNA reads TGTGCCAGCAGCCGCGGACAGCCGGCAGGTGAAGCTTTCTTT. This gives the protein CASSRGQPAGEAFF.

The CDR3 DNA is TGCAGCGCCGCAAGTGCCCGGCCAGGGGGAGGGAACACTGAAGCTTTCTTT. Encoded protein: CSAASARPGGGNTEAFF. The chain couples TRBV29-1 to TRBJ1-1; 7 nucleotides line up with TRBD1. V trimming: 7 bases; J trimming: 1 base; junction bases outside the gene matches: 18. Germline CDR1 and CDR2: SQVTM and ANQGSEA. The CDR3 consists of 17 residues.

This clonotype was counted between two and nine times. This chain uses TRBV7-9 with TRBJ1-1; 7 nucleotides line up with TRBD1. This CDR3 comprises 11 residues. The trim removed 6 bases at V and 8 bases at J, leaving 3 bases unmatched. Germline CDR1 reads SEHNR; CDR2 reads FQNEAQ (reference sequence). The chain's CDR3 is CASRPGQEAFF. DNA of the CDR3: TGTGCCAGCAGACCGGGACAGGAAGCTTTCTTT.

This clonotype has a count of ten or more. This sequence joins TRBV5-1 and TRBJ1-5, with 9 positions matching TRBD1. This CDR3 has 14 residues. Germline CDR1 is SGHRS and CDR2 is YFSETQ. Unmatched junction bases numbered 4, after V lost 5 bases and J lost 4 bases. The CDR3 nucleotides read TGCGCCAGCAGGCCGGGACAGGGTAATCAGCCCCAGCATTTT. The encoded protein is CASRPGQGNQPQHF.